A single TCR beta chain is shown here with its context. Its antigen is not identified. It was with a sample-barcoded 5' primer and a J-beta primer mix that a second PCR of roughly 6 to 11 cycles was run. Carrying 12 random nucleotides, a template-switch adaptor labeled each individual cDNA molecule. From the 5' RACE reads, TCRdb called clonotypes with MiXCR, one entry per CDR3 protein. Among about 640,000 distinct CDR3 sequences listed, around three fifths were seen once. The data were obtained in a study of blood T cells in healthy people across ages. Germline V gene data show CDR1 as MNHEY and CDR2 as SMNVEV (reference sequence). V was cut by 5 bases and J by 3 bases, with 10 bases left in between. This CDR3 spans 13 amino acids. Findings of the study overall: With naive T cell percentage, TCR beta diversity showed a strong correlation. The donors' CMV status was not determined, possibly confounding changes in expanded clonotypes. Naive and antigen-experienced cells were not separated, limiting conclusive comparison.

Specimen: blood. The J gene is TRBJ1-2, the V gene TRBV27; D call uncertain. The sequence derives from a man aged 60 to 75 in good health. The CDR3 reads CASSKGMDYGYTF. In DNA, the CDR3 is TGTGCCAGCAGTAAGGGAATGGACTATGGCTACACCTTC.